The sequence of this T cell receptor (beta chain) was determined in a study of blood T cell repertoires in COVID-19. Study information: Collection of acute and convalescent COVID-19 samples took place in the United States, Italy and Spain. Sample material is recorded as cDNA or gDNA derived from T cells, B-cell-depleted T cells, or PBMCs.

Trimming left V 0 bases short and J 4 bases short, with 15 bases between. The CDR3 has 16 amino acids. Germline values: CDR1 MGHRA, CDR2 YSYEKL. In the authors' methods: Using reference gene primer amplification, nucleated cell counts were estimated. Measured with immunoSEQ multiplex PCR; TCRdb has only the in-frame clones, and not every one. That table furnishes V, J and clone size, whereas the DNA furnished D and trimming. The table includes 91,000 or so clones, 75% to 95% detected once. This sequence originates from a woman in her fifties or sixties in a cohort sampled during active COVID-19. The chain carries TRBV4-1 and TRBJ1-1; TRBD1 might be the D (5 bases). The sequenced sample was peripheral blood. The chain's CDR3 is CASSQDLLGRGTEAFF. The CDR3 DNA reads as TGCGCCAGCAGCCAAGATCTGCTAGGTAGGGGCACTGAAGCTTTCTTT.